The rows below give T cell receptor beta chains drawn from one sample of a study of T cells after yellow fever vaccination. TCRdb re-called the 5' RACE reads through MiXCR, storing one row per CDR3 protein. The sample lists just over 25,000 distinct CDR3 sequences, 5.5% occurring once. Here the sequenced sample was PBMCs, either bulk or a sorted T-cell subset (CD4+, CD8+, memory, or dextramer-sorted; not recorded which), taken 15 days after the yellow fever booster vaccination. These receptors were obtained from a man aged 25-45 years who received the YFV17D yellow fever vaccine. The CDR3 runs from the conserved cysteine through the conserved F or W. The order of the fields is J gene, clone size, V gene, D gene, CDR3 protein, CDR3 DNA. A D gene is named only where the DNA matches it firmly. Clone size is shown for a subset of rows, as once, few, many or a class of expanded clone.

TRBJ2-1,many,TRBV7-9,TRBD2,CASSLPIRLAGGRNEQFF,TGTGCCAGCAGCTTACCCATCCGACTAGCGGGAGGGCGGAATGAGCAGTTCTTC
TRBJ1-4,many,TRBV7-9,.,CASSLAIATNEKLFF,TGTGCCAGCAGCTTAGCGATAGCAACTAATGAAAAACTGTTTTTT
TRBJ1-1,few,TRBV3-1,TRBD1,CASSLRQGSWAFF,TGTGCCAGCAGCCTTCGACAGGGCTCTTGGGCTTTCTTT
TRBJ1-1,medium-sized,TRBV29-1,.,CSVVTGIGTTEAFF,TGCAGCGTTGTAACAGGGATCGGAACCACTGAAGCTTTCTTT
TRBJ1-2,many,TRBV6-5,.,CASNNDRSRGGYTF,TGTGCCAGCAACAACGACAGGTCCCGAGGGGGCTACACCTTC
TRBJ2-1,many,TRBV11-2,TRBD2,CASSSGLAGRNEQFF,TGTGCCAGCAGCTCGGGACTAGCGGGAAGGAATGAGCAGTTCTTC
TRBJ2-7,many,TRBV20-1,TRBD2,CSLTPLAGYGSEQYF,TGCAGTCTCACACCACTAGCGGGATACGGCAGCGAGCAGTACTTC
TRBJ2-3,many,TRBV27,TRBD1,CASRPGGTSTDTQYF,TGTGCCAGCCGCCCAGGGGGAACTAGCACAGATACGCAGTATTTT
TRBJ2-5,medium-sized,TRBV7-8,.,CASSRTRSGETQYF,TGTGCCAGCAGTCGTACTAGAAGTGGAGAGACCCAGTACTTC
TRBJ2-7,many,TRBV11-2,TRBD1,CASSSGTGMWEQYF,TGTGCCAGCAGCTCCGGGACAGGGATGTGGGAGCAGTACTTC
TRBJ2-3,many,TRBV5-6,.,CASRFRTSGDTQYF,TGTGCCAGCAGGTTTCGGACCAGCGGGGATACGCAGTATTTT
TRBJ2-7,many,TRBV7-2,.,CASSLRTPAYEQYF,TGTGCCAGCAGCTTACGGACACCAGCCTACGAGCAGTACTTC
TRBJ2-1,many,TRBV5-1,.,CASSLATGETYNEQFF,TGCGCCAGCAGCTTGGCAACGGGAGAAACCTACAATGAGCAGTTCTTC
TRBJ2-1,many,TRBV20-1,.,CSASQAEDYNEQFF,TGCAGTGCGAGCCAAGCGGAGGACTACAATGAGCAGTTCTTC
TRBJ2-3,many,TRBV24-1,.,CATSRDSVGDTQYF,TGTGCCACCAGCCGGGACTCAGTAGGCGATACGCAGTATTTT
TRBJ2-7,many,TRBV27,.,CASSRMRGSGVYEQYF,TGTGCCAGCAGCCGAATGAGGGGTAGTGGAGTCTACGAGCAGTACTTC
TRBJ2-5,many,TRBV20-1,.,CSARLETQYF,TGCAGTGCTAGGCTGGAGACCCAGTACTTC
TRBJ2-3,many,TRBV3-1,TRBD2,CASSQLAGTDTQYF,TGTGCCAGCAGCCAACTAGCGGGAACAGATACGCAGTATTTT
TRBJ2-7,medium-sized,TRBV6-5,.,CASSYGSGVPNYEQYF,TGTGCCAGCAGTTATGGATCGGGGGTCCCTAACTACGAGCAGTACTTC
TRBJ1-3,many,TRBV18,.,CASSPERATIYF,TGTGCCAGCTCACCGGAGAGGGCCACCATATATTTT
TRBJ2-1,many,TRBV4-1,.,CASSHQGRRDNEQFF,TGCGCCAGCAGCCACCAGGGAAGAAGGGACAATGAGCAGTTCTTC
TRBJ2-3,many,TRBV20-1,.,CATPKGDTQYF,TGCGCAACGCCGAAGGGTGACACGCAGTATTTT
TRBJ2-3,many,TRBV6-4,.,CASSEGVFGTDTQYF,TGTGCCAGCAGTGAAGGGGTCTTTGGCACAGATACGCAGTATTTT
TRBJ1-3,many,TRBV7-6,.,CASSPWGTGSSGNTIYF,TGTGCCAGCAGCCCATGGGGCACAGGAAGCTCTGGAAACACCATATATTTT
TRBJ2-3,many,TRBV3-1,.,CASSQIPRDTQYF,TGTGCCAGCAGCCAAATCCCACGGGATACGCAGTATTTT
TRBJ2-5,few,TRBV5-4,TRBD2,CASNLFGTSNQETQYF,TGTGCCAGCAACCTGTTTGGGACTAGCAACCAAGAGACCCAGTACTTC
TRBJ2-3,many,TRBV20-1,TRBD1,CSARAGVTGGTDF,TGCAGTGCTAGGGCCGGTGTTACAGGGGGCACCGATTTT
TRBJ2-7,many,TRBV5-6,TRBD2,CASIPERGSYEQYF,TGTGCCAGCATCCCGGAGCGGGGGAGCTACGAGCAGTACTTC
TRBJ2-7,medium-sized,TRBV29-1,TRBD1,CSVARTGGNEQYF,TGCAGCGTCGCCCGGACAGGGGGCAATGAGCAGTACTTC
TRBJ2-3,many,TRBV4-3,TRBD2,CASSQDPSGRPSTDTQYF,TGCGCCAGCAGCCAGGATCCTAGCGGGAGGCCCAGCACAGATACGCAGTATTTT
TRBJ1-5,many,TRBV12-3/TRBV12-4,.,CASSLRAGLGQPQHF,TGTGCCAGCAGTTTAAGGGCAGGGTTAGGTCAGCCCCAGCATTTT
TRBJ2-5,many,TRBV5-1,TRBD2,CASSWGLAGGGQETQYF,TGCGCCAGCAGCTGGGGACTAGCGGGAGGGGGCCAAGAGACCCAGTACTTC
TRBJ2-1,many,TRBV6-1,.,CASSQGGMGYNEQFF,TGTGCCAGCAGCCAAGGCGGGATGGGGTACAATGAGCAGTTCTTC
TRBJ2-7,many,TRBV18,.,CASSPPGRPSYEQYF,TGTGCCAGCTCACCACCCGGCAGGCCCTCCTACGAGCAGTACTTC
TRBJ1-2,many,TRBV7-2,TRBD1,CASSLYRGQTYGYTF,TGTGCCAGCAGCTTATACAGGGGCCAAACGTATGGCTACACCTTC
TRBJ1-1,.,TRBV5-5,.,CASGTGHTEAFF,TGTGCCAGCGGTACCGGGCACACTGAAGCTTTCTTT
TRBJ2-7,many,TRBV20-1,TRBD1,CSAKVGGTGIYEQYF,TGCAGTGCTAAGGTCGGCGGGACAGGGATCTACGAGCAGTACTTC
TRBJ2-5,many,TRBV6-5,.,CASSTSWGSQETQYF,.
TRBJ1-1,many,TRBV6-6,TRBD1,CASSYRQGAGGEAFF,TGTGCCAGCAGTTACCGACAGGGGGCCGGGGGTGAAGCTTTCTTT
TRBJ2-3,many,TRBV20-1,TRBD2,CSASRAAGGGDTQYF,TGCAGTGCTAGCCGGGCAGCGGGAGGAGGGGATACGCAGTATTTT
TRBJ1-1,few,TRBV19,.,CASSSLRGNTEAFF,TGTGCCAGTAGTTCCCTACGAGGGAACACTGAAGCTTTCTTT
TRBJ2-7,many,TRBV7-2,TRBD1,CASSLSLGTGSYEQYF,TGTGCCAGCAGCTTAAGCCTCGGGACAGGTTCCTACGAGCAGTACTTC
TRBJ2-1,many,TRBV7-2,TRBD2,CASSSSSGIYNEQFF,TGTGCCAGCAGCTCCTCTAGCGGGATTTACAATGAGCAGTTCTTC
TRBJ1-5,.,TRBV10-3,.,CAISDSRNQPQHF,TGTGCCATCAGTGACAGTCGCAATCAGCCCCAGCATTTT
TRBJ2-1,many,TRBV7-2,.,CASSLDRPTYNEQFF,TGTGCCAGCAGCTTGGACAGACCAACCTACAATGAGCAGTTCTTC
TRBJ2-5,many,TRBV19,.,CASSIHTQETQYF,TGTGCCAGTAGTATTCATACTCAAGAGACCCAGTACTTC
TRBJ2-1,many,TRBV7-2,.,CASSLAQPGTYSYNEQFF,TGTGCCAGCAGCTTAGCTCAGCCCGGGACATATTCCTACAATGAGCAGTTCTTC
TRBJ1-1,many,TRBV19,TRBD1,CASTLDRGESKAFF,TGTGCCAGTACCCTAGACAGGGGCGAGAGTAAAGCTTTCTTT
TRBJ2-1,.,TRBV20-1,TRBD1,CSLGGRAASSYNEQFF,TGCAGCTTAGGGGGCCGGGCGGCGAGCTCCTACAATGAGCAGTTCTTC
TRBJ2-7,many,TRBV25-1,TRBD1,CASSPGQGFLEQYF,TGTGCCAGCAGTCCGGGACAGGGATTTCTGGAGCAGTACTTC
TRBJ1-1,many,TRBV6-4,.,CASSDGTEAFF,TGTGCCAGCAGTGACGGCACTGAAGCTTTCTTT